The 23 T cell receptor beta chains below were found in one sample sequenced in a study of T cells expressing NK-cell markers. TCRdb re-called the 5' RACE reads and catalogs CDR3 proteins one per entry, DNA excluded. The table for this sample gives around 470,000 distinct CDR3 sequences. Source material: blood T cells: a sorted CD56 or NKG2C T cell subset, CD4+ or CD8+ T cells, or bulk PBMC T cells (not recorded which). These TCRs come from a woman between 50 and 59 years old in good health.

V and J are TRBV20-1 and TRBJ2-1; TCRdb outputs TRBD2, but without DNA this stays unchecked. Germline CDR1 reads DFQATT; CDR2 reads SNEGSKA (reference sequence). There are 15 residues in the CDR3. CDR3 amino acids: CSAESTSGSYNEQFF.

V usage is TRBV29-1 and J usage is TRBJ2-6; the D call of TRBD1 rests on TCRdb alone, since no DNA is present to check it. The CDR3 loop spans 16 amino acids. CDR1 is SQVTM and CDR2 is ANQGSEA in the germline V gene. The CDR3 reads CSVATTGNSGANVLTF.

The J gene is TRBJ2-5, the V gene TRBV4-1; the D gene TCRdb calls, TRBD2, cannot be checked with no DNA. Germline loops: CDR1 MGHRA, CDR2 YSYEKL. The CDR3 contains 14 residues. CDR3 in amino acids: CASSQGLRKETQYF.

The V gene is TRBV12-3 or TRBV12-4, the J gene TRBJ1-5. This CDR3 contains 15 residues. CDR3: CASSINKYSNQPQHF.

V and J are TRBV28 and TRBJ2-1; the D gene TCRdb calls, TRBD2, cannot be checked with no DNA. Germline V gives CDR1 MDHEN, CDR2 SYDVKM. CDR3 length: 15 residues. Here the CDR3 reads CASSHNLGRGNEQFF. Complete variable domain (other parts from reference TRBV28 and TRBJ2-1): DVKVTQSSRYLVKRTGEKVFLECVQDMDHENMFWYRQDPGLGLRLIYFSYDVKMKEKGDIPEGYSVSREKKERFSLILESASTNQTSMYLCASSHNLGRGNEQFFGPGTRLTVL.

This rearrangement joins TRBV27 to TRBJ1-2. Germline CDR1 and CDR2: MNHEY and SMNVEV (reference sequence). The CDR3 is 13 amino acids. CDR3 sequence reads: CASSFVPMKGYTF.

CDR3 region: CASSLRSGGPQETQYF. The gene calls are TRBV7-2 and TRBJ2-5; with no DNA, the TCRdb D assignment of TRBD2 cannot be verified. CDR1 and CDR2 (germline): SGHTA, FQGNSA. The CDR3 runs to 16 residues.

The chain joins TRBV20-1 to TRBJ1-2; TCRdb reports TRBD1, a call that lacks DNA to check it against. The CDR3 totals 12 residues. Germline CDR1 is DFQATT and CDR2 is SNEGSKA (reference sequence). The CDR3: CSARRGERGYTF.

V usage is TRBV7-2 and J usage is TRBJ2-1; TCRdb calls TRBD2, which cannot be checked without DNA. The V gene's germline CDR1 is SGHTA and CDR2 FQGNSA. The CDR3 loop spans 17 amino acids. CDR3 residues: CASSRTSGKSSYNEQFF.

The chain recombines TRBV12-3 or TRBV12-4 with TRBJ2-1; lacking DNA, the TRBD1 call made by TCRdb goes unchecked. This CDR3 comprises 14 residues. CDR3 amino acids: CASSLNPGAGEQFF.

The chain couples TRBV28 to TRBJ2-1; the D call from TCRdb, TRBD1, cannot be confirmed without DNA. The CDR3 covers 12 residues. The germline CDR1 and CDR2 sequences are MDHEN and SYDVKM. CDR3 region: CASNRAGNEQFF.

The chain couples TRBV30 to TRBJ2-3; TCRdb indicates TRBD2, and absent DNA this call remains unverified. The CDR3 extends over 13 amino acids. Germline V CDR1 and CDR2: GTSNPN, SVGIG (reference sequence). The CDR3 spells CASAGTSEDTQYF.

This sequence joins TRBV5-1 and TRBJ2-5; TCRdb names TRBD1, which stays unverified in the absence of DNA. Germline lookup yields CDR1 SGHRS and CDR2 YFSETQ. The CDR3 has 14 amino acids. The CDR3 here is CASSPRTRGETQYF.

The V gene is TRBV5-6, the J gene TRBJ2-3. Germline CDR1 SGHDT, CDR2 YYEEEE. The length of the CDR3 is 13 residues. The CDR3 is CASSLGVASTQYF. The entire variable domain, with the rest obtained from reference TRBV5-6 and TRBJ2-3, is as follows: DAGVTQSPTHLIKTRGQQVTLRCSPKSGHDTVSWYQQALGQGPQFIFQYYEEEERQRGNFPDRFSGHQFPNYSSELNVNALLLGDSALYLCASSLGVASTQYFGPGTRLTVL.

CDR3 sequence reads: CATSRDRTSVDTQYF. V gene TRBV15 combines with J gene TRBJ2-3; TCRdb lists TRBD2, though no DNA is available to test this call. There are 15 residues in the CDR3. Germline CDR1 and CDR2: LNHNV and YYDKDF (reference sequence).

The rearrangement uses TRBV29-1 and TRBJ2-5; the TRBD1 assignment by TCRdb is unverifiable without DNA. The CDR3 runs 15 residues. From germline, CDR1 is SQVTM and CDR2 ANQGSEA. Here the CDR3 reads CSVGLTAKFQETQYF.

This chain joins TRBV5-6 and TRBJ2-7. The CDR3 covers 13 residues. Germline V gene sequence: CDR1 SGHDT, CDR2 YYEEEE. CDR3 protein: CASSSGGIYEQYF.

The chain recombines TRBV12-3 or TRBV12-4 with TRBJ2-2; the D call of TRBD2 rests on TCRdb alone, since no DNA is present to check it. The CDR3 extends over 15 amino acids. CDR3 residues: CASAHPVGLAGELFF.

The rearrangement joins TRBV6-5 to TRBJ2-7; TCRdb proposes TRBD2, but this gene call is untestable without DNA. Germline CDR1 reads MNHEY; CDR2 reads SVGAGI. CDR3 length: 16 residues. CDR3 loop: CASSYFRPSLSYEQYF.

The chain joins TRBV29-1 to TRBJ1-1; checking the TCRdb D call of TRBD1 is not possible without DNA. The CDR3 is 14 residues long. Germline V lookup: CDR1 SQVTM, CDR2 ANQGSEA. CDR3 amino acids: CSSLRGGVVTEAFF.

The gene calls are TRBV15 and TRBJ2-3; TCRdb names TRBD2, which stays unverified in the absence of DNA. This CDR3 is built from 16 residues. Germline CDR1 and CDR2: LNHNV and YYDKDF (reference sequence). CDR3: CATSTGGTRSTDTQYF.

CDR3 sequence reads: CASSRGPPYGYTF. This rearrangement joins TRBV6-5 to TRBJ1-2; the TCRdb D gene call, TRBD1, has no DNA to confirm it. The germline V gene has CDR1 MNHEY and CDR2 SVGAGI. The CDR3 runs 13 residues.

The CDR3 sequence is CASSLTDGRETQYF. The rearrangement joins TRBV12-3 or TRBV12-4 to TRBJ2-5; the TRBD2 assignment by TCRdb is unverifiable without DNA. CDR3 length: 14 amino acids.